The clone carrying this TCR beta chain was seen only once. This sample was included in a study of blood T cell repertoires in COVID-19. At the level of the study: The United States, Italy and Spain provided the acute and convalescent COVID-19 samples. T cells, B-cell-depleted T cells, or PBMCs supplied cDNA or gDNA.

In the original processing: Counts of nucleated cells, estimated from reference gene primer amplification, were obtained. The protocol was immunoSEQ multiplex PCR, while the TCRdb copy is restricted to in-frame clones and leaves out a portion. V, J and clone size derive from that table, while D and trimming were established from the DNA sequence. The sample records 35,000 to 50,000 clones, over 75% being singletons. This TCR was sampled from a human donor in a cohort sampled during active COVID-19. The sample was peripheral blood.

In DNA, the CDR3 is TGTGCCAGCAAGGGGGGGGCCGGGTCCCACACCGGGGAGCTGTTTTTT. Translation gives CASKGGAGSHTGELFF. The V call is TRBV2, the J call TRBJ2-2; TRBD2 is a possible D gene (7 bases). Deletions cut 7 bases from V and 3 bases from J, with 18 bases between. The CDR3 length is 16 residues. Germline V gene sequence: CDR1 SNHLY, CDR2 FYNNEI.